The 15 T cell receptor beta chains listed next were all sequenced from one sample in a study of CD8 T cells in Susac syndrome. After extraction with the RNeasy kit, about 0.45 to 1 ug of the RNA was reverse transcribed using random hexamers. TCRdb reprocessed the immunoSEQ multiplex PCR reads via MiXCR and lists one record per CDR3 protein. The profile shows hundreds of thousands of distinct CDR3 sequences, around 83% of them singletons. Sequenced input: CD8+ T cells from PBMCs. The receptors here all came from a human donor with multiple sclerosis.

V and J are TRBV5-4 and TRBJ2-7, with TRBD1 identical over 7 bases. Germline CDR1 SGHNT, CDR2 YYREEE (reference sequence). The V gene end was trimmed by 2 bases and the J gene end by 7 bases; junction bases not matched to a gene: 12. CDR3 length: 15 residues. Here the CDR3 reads CASSFWDSLLVEQYF. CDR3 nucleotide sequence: TGTGCCAGCAGCTTCTGGGACAGCCTTTTGGTGGAGCAGTACTTC.

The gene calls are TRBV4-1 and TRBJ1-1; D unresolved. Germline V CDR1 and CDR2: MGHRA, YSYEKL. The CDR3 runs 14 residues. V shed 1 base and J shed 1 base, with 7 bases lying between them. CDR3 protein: CASSQAAENTEAFF. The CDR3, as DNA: TGCGCCAGCAGCCAAGCGGCAGAGAACACTGAAGCTTTCTTT.

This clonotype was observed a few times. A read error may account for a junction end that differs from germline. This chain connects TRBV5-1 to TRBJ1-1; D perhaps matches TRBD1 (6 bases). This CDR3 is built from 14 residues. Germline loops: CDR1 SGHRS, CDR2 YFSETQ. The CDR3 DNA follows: TGCGCCACTTACAGGACCACAGGGAACATTGAAGCTTTCTTT. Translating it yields CATYRTTGNIEAFF. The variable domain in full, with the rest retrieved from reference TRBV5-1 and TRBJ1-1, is KAGVTQTPRYLIKTRGQQVTLSCSPISGHRSVSWYQQTPGQGLQFLFEYFSETQRNKGNFPGRFSGRQFSNSRSEMNVSTLELGDSALYLCATYRTTGNIEAFFGQGTRLTVV.

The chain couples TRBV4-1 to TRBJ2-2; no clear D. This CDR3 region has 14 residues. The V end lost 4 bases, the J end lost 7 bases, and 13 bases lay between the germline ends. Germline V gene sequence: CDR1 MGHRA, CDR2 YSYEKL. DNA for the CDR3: TGCGCCAGCAGCCCGCCATCTGACTTCGGGGAGCTGTTTTTT. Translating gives CASSPPSDFGELFF.

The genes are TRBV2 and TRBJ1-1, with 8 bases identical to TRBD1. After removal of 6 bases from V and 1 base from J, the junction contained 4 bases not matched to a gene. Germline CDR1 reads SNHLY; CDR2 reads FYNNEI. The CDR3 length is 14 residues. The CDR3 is CASRLDRGNTEAFF. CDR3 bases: TGTGCCAGCAGGTTAGACAGGGGGAACACTGAAGCTTTCTTT. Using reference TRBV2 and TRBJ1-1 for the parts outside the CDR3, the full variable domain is EPEVTQTPSHQVTQMGQEVILRCVPISNHLYFYWYRQILGQKVEFLVSFYNNEISEKSEIFDDQFSVERPDGSNFTLKIRSTKLEDSAMYFCASRLDRGNTEAFFGQGTRLTVV.

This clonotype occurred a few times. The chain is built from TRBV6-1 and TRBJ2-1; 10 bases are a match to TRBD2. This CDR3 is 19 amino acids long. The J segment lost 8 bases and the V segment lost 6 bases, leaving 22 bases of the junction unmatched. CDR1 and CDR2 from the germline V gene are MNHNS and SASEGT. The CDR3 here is CASRAPSPSGRTVRDEQFF. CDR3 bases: TGTGCCAGCAGGGCCCCTAGCCCTAGCGGGAGAACTGTCCGGGATGAGCAGTTCTTC.

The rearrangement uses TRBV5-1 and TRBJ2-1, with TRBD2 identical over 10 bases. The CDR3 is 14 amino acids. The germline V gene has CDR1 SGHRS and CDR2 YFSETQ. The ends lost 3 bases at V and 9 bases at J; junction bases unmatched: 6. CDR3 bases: TGCGCCAGCAGCTCCGAGCGGGAGGGGGGTGAGCAGTTCTTC. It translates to CASSSEREGGEQFF.

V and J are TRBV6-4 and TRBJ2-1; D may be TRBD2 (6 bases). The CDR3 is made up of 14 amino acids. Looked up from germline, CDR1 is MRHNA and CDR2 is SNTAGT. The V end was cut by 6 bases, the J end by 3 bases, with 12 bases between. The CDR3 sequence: CASSMGGNYNEQFF. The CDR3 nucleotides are TGTGCCAGCAGCATGGGGGGAAACTACAATGAGCAGTTCTTC.

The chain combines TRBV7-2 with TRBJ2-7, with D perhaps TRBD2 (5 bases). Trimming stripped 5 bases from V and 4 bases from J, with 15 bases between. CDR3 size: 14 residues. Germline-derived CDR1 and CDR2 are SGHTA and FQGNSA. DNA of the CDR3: TGTGCCAGCAGCAACACTAAGTCGGGATACGAGCAGTACTTC. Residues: CASSNTKSGYEQYF. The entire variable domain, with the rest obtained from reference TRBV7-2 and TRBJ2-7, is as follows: GAGVSQSPSNKVTEKGKDVELRCDPISGHTALYWYRQSLGQGLEFLIYFQGNSAPDKSGLPSDRFSAERTGGSVSTLTIQRTQQEDSAVYLCASSNTKSGYEQYFGPGTRLTVT.

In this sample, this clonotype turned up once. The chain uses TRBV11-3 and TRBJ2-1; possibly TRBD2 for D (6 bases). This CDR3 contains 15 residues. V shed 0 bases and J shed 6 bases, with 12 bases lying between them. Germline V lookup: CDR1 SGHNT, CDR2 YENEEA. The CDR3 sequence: CASSLDWGRSNEQFF. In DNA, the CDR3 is TGTGCCAGCAGCTTAGACTGGGGGAGGAGCAATGAGCAGTTCTTC. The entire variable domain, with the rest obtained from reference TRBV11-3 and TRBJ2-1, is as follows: EAGVVQSPRYKIIEKKQPVAFWCNPISGHNTLYWYLQNLGQGPELLIRYENEEAVDDSQLPKDRFSAERLKGVDSTLKIQPAELGDSAVYLCASSLDWGRSNEQFFGPGTRLTVL.

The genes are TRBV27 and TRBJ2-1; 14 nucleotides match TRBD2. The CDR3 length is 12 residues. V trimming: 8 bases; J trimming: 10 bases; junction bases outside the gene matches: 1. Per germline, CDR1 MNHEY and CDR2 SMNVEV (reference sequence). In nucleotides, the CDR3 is TGTGCCAGCCGGACTAGCGGGAGGGAGCAGTTCTTC. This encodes CASRTSGREQFF.

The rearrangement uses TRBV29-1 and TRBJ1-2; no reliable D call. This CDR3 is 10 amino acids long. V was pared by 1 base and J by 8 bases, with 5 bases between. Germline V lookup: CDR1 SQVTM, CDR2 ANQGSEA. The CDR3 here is CSVEGEGYTF. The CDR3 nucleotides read TGCAGCGTTGAAGGTGAGGGCTACACCTTC.

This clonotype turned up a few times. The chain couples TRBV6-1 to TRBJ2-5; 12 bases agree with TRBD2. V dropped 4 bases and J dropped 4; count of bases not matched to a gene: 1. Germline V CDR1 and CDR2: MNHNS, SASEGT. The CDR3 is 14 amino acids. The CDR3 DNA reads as TGTGCCAGCAGTGCTAGCGGGGGGGCAGAGACCCAGTACTTC. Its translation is CASSASGGAETQYF.

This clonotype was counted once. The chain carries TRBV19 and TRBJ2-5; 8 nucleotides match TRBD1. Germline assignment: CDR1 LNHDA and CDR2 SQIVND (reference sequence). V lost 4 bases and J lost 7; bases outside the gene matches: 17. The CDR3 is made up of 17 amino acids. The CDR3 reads CASSTPAPDRAGVTQYF. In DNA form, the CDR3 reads TGTGCCAGTAGTACCCCGGCCCCGGACAGGGCAGGGGTGACCCAGTACTTC.

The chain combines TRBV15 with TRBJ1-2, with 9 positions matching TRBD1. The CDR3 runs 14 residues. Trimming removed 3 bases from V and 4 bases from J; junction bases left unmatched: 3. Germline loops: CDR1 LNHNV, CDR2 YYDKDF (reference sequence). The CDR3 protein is CATSRSGQGYGYTF. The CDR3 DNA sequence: TGTGCCACCAGCAGGTCGGGACAGGGCTATGGCTACACCTTC.